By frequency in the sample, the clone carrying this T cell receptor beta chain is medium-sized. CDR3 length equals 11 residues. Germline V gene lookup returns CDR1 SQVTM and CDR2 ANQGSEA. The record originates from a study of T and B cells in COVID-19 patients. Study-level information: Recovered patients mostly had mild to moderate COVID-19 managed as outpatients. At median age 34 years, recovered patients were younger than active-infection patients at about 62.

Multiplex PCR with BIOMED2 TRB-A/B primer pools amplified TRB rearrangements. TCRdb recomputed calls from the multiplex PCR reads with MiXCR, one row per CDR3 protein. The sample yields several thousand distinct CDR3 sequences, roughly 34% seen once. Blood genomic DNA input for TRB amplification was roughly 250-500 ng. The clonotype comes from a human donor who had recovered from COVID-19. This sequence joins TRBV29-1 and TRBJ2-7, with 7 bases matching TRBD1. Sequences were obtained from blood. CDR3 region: CSVEETGWIQV. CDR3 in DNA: TGCAGCGTTGAAGAGACAGGGTGGATTCAAGTC.